These 8 T cell receptor beta chains share one sample of origin, sequenced in a study of cytomegalovirus exposure and HLA in healthy donors. Both 60 Vbeta primers and 13 Jbeta primers went into the PCR. This table comes from immunoSEQ multiplex PCR, and its TCRdb copy is limited to in-frame clones, with some not included. This sample carries about 150,000 clones, about 80% of them seen once, and the ten largest clones take 13%. Source material: PBMCs. The receptors originated from a man in his thirties or forties in good health and CMV-seropositive.

This clone was seen only a few times. The chain is built from TRBV27 and TRBJ1-5; weak D call: TRBD1 (6 bases). Trimming took off 6 bases at V and 7 bases at J, with 16 bases between the two ends. The CDR3 loop spans 14 amino acids. Per the germline V gene, CDR1 is MNHEY and CDR2 is SMNVEV (reference sequence). The CDR3 bases are TGTGCCAGCAGCCATGGGGGGGCAGGGCAGCCCCAGCATTTT. Translating it yields CASSHGGAGQPQHF.

This chain connects TRBV12-1 to TRBJ2-5; the table's D call of TRBD2 was not tested on the DNA. TRBV12-1 is classified as a pseudogene. This CDR3 is 16 amino acids long. The chain's CDR3 is CASSALRLAVQETQYF. CDR3 nucleotide sequence: TGTGCCAGCAGCGCACTGAGACTAGCGGTACAAGAGACCCAGTACTTC.

The chain has TRBV10-3 and TRBJ2-1; a possible D gene is TRBD2 (5 bases). The CDR3 has 11 amino acids. From germline, CDR1 is ENHRY and CDR2 SYGVKD. Trimming shortened V by 3 bases and J by 9 bases, and 6 bases separated the two germline ends. The CDR3 nucleotides are TGTGCCATCAGTGATGAGGGTGAGCAGTTCTTC. It is translated as CAISDEGEQFF.

V and J are TRBV2 and TRBJ1-1; 7 nucleotides agree with TRBD1. The ends lost 6 bases at V and 1 base at J; junction bases unmatched: 11. The CDR3 has 16 residues. CDR1 and CDR2 from the germline V gene are SNHLY and FYNNEI. The CDR3 reads CASRPGGWGGNTEAFF. CDR3 sequence (DNA): TGTGCCAGCAGACCAGGGGGGTGGGGAGGGAACACTGAAGCTTTCTTT.

The V gene is TRBV11-2, the J gene TRBJ2-7, with a tentative D call TRBD1 (6 bases). V was pared by 8 bases and J by 3 bases, with 11 bases between. Germline V gene lookup returns CDR1 SGHAT and CDR2 FQNNGV. The CDR3 totals 12 residues. The CDR3 DNA reads TGTGCCAGCGGGGACAATTACTACGAGCAGTACTTC. Amino acid sequence: CASGDNYYEQYF.

V usage is TRBV29-1 and J usage is TRBJ2-1; 8 bases are a match to TRBD2. CDR3 length: 14 residues. V was pared by 6 bases and J by 6 bases, with 10 bases of the junction left unmatched. Germline V gene lookup returns CDR1 SQVTM and CDR2 ANQGSEA. CDR3 loop: CSVGAREGSNEQFF. CDR3 nucleotide sequence: TGCAGCGTCGGGGCTCGGGAGGGCAGCAATGAGCAGTTCTTC.

The J gene is TRBJ2-1, the V gene TRBV5-1, with 9 bases identical to TRBD2. CDR3 length equals 16 residues. V lost 7 bases, J lost 1 base, and 9 bases stayed unmatched. Germline V gives CDR1 SGHRS, CDR2 YFSETQ. As DNA, the CDR3 is TGCGCCAGCCAAAGGTCTAGCGGGACGTCCTACAATGAGCAGTTCTTC. It codes for CASQRSSGTSYNEQFF.

This clone was recorded only once. The chain links TRBV7-2 to TRBJ2-7; D perhaps matches TRBD2 (5 bases). This CDR3 is 15 amino acids long. Trimming took off 2 bases at V and 6 bases at J, with 17 bases between the two ends. Germline lookup yields CDR1 SGHTA and CDR2 FQGNSA. The CDR3 nucleotides are TGTGCCAGCAGCTTAAATGGCGGCACTAGTGCCGAGCAGTACTTC. Protein product: CASSLNGGTSAEQYF.